This T cell receptor beta chain was captured by sequencing in a study of shared clonotypes between healthy human individuals. Regarding the study as a whole: Naive subsets generally exceeded memory subsets in estimated richness. The four-donor shared clonotypes exceeded non-shared clonotypes in generation probability, with non-shared ones scoring lower.

V was pared by 2 bases and J by 6 bases, with 4 bases of the junction left unmatched. CDR3 length: 13 amino acids. Germline values: CDR1 GTSNPN, CDR2 SVGIG (reference sequence). Concerning this clone itself: Its target is unknown.

Naive CD8 isolation took CD45RO-negative cells positively selected for CCR7 and excluded terminally differentiated effector memory CD45RA+ cells. At the deep level, the assay was run. Clones were read by immunoSEQ multiplex PCR, and TCRdb kept only the in-frame ones, dropping some. Here the sample spans roughly 2,000,000 clones, 85% to 95% being singletons. This clonotype was obtained from a man between 18 and 35 years old in good health. The rearrangement uses TRBV30 and TRBJ1-5, with 7 bases identical to TRBD1. The sample taken for sequencing was naive CD8+ T cells sorted from blood. The CDR3 DNA reads as TGTGCCTGGAGTAAGAGGGGGCCTCAGCCCCAGCATTTT. Translating gives CAWSKRGPQPQHF.